Each of the 21 T cell receptor beta chains below was sequenced from the same sample in a study of blood T cell repertoires in COVID-19. Data came from immunoSEQ multiplex PCR; TCRdb stores just in-frame clones and leaves some out. The table lists 150,000 or so clones, 75% to 85% of them singletons. The sequencing input was peripheral blood. These receptors all stem from a woman aged 60-70 years with COVID-19, enrolled during active disease.

V is TRBV5-6 and J is TRBJ2-2, with TRBD2 matching 8 bases. The CDR3 runs 14 residues. The V gene's germline CDR1 is SGHDT and CDR2 YYEEEE. The junction had 4 bases not matched to a gene; V was cut back by 5 bases and J by 4 bases. This CDR3 is CASSPAGGTGELFF. CDR3 DNA sequence: TGTGCCAGCAGTCCTGCGGGGGGCACCGGGGAGCTGTTTTTT.

This sequence joins TRBV9 and TRBJ2-1, with D possibly matching TRBD1 (6 bases). Trimming cost V 3 bases and J 9 bases, with 16 bases left between them. Germline CDR1 reads SGDLS; CDR2 reads YYNGEE. CDR3 length: 14 residues. CDR3 nucleotides: TGTGCCAGCAGCGCCCGGACAGACCGGGCTGAGCAGTTCTTC. It yields the protein CASSARTDRAEQFF.

This sequence joins TRBV5-6 and TRBJ2-1; 7 bases line up with TRBD1. Trimming took 0 bases from V and 0 from J; bases not matched to a gene: 6. This CDR3 spans 17 amino acids. The germline gives CDR1 SGHDT, CDR2 YYEEEE. The CDR3 DNA reads TGTGCCAGCAGCTTGGTGGGACAGTTGTTCTCCTACAATGAGCAGTTCTTC. Its protein product is CASSLVGQLFSYNEQFF.

V gene TRBV30 combines with J gene TRBJ2-5; 8 nucleotides align to TRBD2. Germline V gene sequence: CDR1 GTSNPN, CDR2 SVGIG (reference sequence). CDR3 length: 15 amino acids. The J segment lost 5 bases and the V segment lost 4 bases, leaving 12 bases of the junction unmatched. DNA for the CDR3: TGTGCCTGGACCCCTCGGACTAGCCGGGGTGAGACCCAGTACTTC. Translation gives CAWTPRTSRGETQYF.

This chain links TRBV6-5 with TRBJ1-5; 10 positions match TRBD1. Germline CDR1 and CDR2: MNHEY and SVGAGI. The V and J ends lost 6 bases and 5 bases, in that order; junction bases with no gene match: 7. The CDR3 is 15 residues long. The chain's CDR3 is CASRVTGGPHQPQHF. The CDR3 DNA is TGTGCCAGCAGGGTGACAGGGGGCCCCCATCAGCCCCAGCATTTT.

The CDR3 region is CASSRNNHGLAGRRETQYF. The CDR3 DNA is TGTGCCAGCAGCCGGAACAACCACGGACTAGCGGGAAGGCGGGAGACCCAGTACTTC. The chain uses TRBV3-1 (or the pseudogene TRBV3-2) and TRBJ2-5, with 12 bases identical to TRBD2. With V trimmed by 4 bases and J by 5 bases, 17 bases remained unmatched. This CDR3 has 19 amino acids. In germline, CDR1 is LGHDT, CDR2 YNNKEL (reference sequence).

This rearrangement joins TRBV29-1 to TRBJ2-2; a possible D gene is TRBD1 (6 bases). This CDR3 region has 16 residues. The V and J ends lost 4 bases and 3 bases respectively, with 18 bases between them. Germline assignment: CDR1 SQVTM and CDR2 ANQGSEA. The CDR3 DNA reads TGCAGCGTTGCAGGGGTAGGTTATTTCGACACCGGGGAGCTGTTTTTT. It encodes CSVAGVGYFDTGELFF.

This chain uses TRBV29-1 with TRBJ1-3; the D is unclear. The CDR3 is 14 amino acids. CDR1 is SQVTM and CDR2 is ANQGSEA in the germline V gene. V gave up 4 bases and J gave up 2 bases, with 12 bases separating them. In DNA, the CDR3 is TGCAGCGTTGCACCGGCGGTCCCTGGAAACACCATATATTTT. Translated, it gives CSVAPAVPGNTIYF. The full variable domain, its missing parts supplied by reference TRBV29-1 and TRBJ1-3, is SAVISQKPSRDICQRGTSLTIQCQVDSQVTMMFWYRQQPGQSLTLIATANQGSEATYESGFVIDKFPISRPNLTFSTLTVSNMSPEDSSIYLCSVAPAVPGNTIYFGEGSWLTVV.

V usage is TRBV15 and J usage is TRBJ1-1; no firm D call. The CDR3 extends over 14 amino acids. V was pared by 7 bases and J by 2 bases, with 14 bases between. The V gene's germline CDR1 is LNHNV and CDR2 YYDKDF (reference sequence). CDR3 protein: CATTLSRLNTEAFF. The CDR3, as DNA: TGTGCCACCACCCTTAGCAGATTAAACACTGAAGCTTTCTTT.

The V call is TRBV5-1, the J call TRBJ1-3; weak D call: TRBD1 (5 bases). The germline V gene encodes CDR1 SGHRS and CDR2 YFSETQ. Trimming left V 2 bases short and J 3 bases short, with 12 bases between. The CDR3 is 15 residues long. In DNA form, the CDR3 reads TGCGCCAGCAGCTTAGGAGGGGCAAATGGAAACACCATATATTTT. Translation gives CASSLGGANGNTIYF.

The sample holds a few counts of this clone. The sample holds other DNA sequences that translate to the same CDR3. This sequence joins TRBV9 and TRBJ2-2; weak D call: TRBD2 (5 bases). V was pared by 0 bases and J by 6 bases, with 6 bases between. Looked up from germline, CDR1 is SGDLS and CDR2 is YYNGEE. This CDR3 is built from 13 residues. CDR3 region: CASSVEGAGELFF. For the CDR3, the DNA is TGTGCCAGCAGCGTAGAGGGAGCCGGGGAGCTGTTTTTT. Full variable domain (outside the CDR3, taken from reference TRBV9 and TRBJ2-2): DSGVTQTPKHLITATGQRVTLRCSPRSGDLSVYWYQQSLDQGLQFLIQYYNGEERAKGNILERFSAQQFPDLHSELNLSSLELGDSALYFCASSVEGAGELFFGEGSRLTVL.

The chain carries TRBV12-3 or TRBV12-4 and TRBJ2-3; D not resolved. This CDR3 comprises 11 residues. Deletions cut 3 bases from V and 7 bases from J, with 5 bases between. The CDR3 coding sequence is TGTGCCAGCAGTTTTGCTAATACGCAGTATTTT. This sequence encodes CASSFANTQYF.

This chain joins TRBV21-1 and TRBJ1-6; the table gives TRBD1 as D, unverified against the DNA. TRBV21-1 is reported as a pseudogene. This CDR3 contains 17 residues. The CDR3 loop reads CASSKAGDSSYNSPLHF. In nucleotides, the CDR3 is TGTGCCAGCAGCAAAGCCGGGGACAGCTCCTATAATTCACCCCTCCACTTT.

The chain has TRBV11-2 and TRBJ2-7; 9 bases fit TRBD1. The CDR3 is 15 residues long. Germline CDR1 is SGHAT and CDR2 is FQNNGV. The junction had 5 bases not matched to a gene; V was cut back by 1 base and J by 4 bases. DNA of the CDR3: TGTGCCAGCAGCTTAGTCCGGGACAGGGCATACGAGCAGTACTTC. Translation: CASSLVRDRAYEQYF.

The chain couples TRBV27 to TRBJ1-6; the D is unclear. CDR1 MNHEY and CDR2 SMNVEV come from the germline V gene (reference sequence). This CDR3 region has 12 residues. V shed 6 bases and J shed 7 bases, with 7 bases lying between them. The CDR3 spells CASSLRNSPLHF. The CDR3 DNA reads TGTGCCAGCAGCTTACGGAATTCACCCCTCCACTTT.

This rearrangement joins TRBV18 to TRBJ2-3; 7 bases match TRBD2. The germline V gene encodes CDR1 KGHSH and CDR2 LQKENI. The CDR3 has 14 amino acids. V lost 3 bases and J lost 4; bases outside the gene matches: 4. The CDR3 DNA is TGTGCCAGCTCACCCCCGACTAGCCCAGATACGCAGTATTTT. It translates to CASSPPTSPDTQYF. The whole variable domain, filled in from reference TRBV18 and TRBJ2-3, reads NAGVMQNPRHLVRRRGQEARLRCSPMKGHSHVYWYRQLPEEGLKFMVYLQKENIIDESGMPKERFSAEFPKEGPSILRIQQVVRGDSAAYFCASSPPTSPDTQYFGPGTRLTVL.

This clone appeared a few times. The chain joins TRBV19 to TRBJ1-2, with D possibly TRBD1 on 5 matching bases. There are 15 residues in the CDR3. Trimming cost V 7 bases and J 3 bases, with 18 bases left between them. Germline CDR1 is LNHDA and CDR2 is SQIVND (reference sequence). The CDR3 DNA follows: TGTGCCAGTACCCCCTCGCGGGGGGACCACTATGGCTACACCTTC. Translating gives CASTPSRGDHYGYTF.

The rearrangement links TRBV9 to TRBJ2-2, with 10 bases identical to TRBD2. With V trimmed by 0 bases and J by 8 bases, 10 bases remained unmatched. CDR1 is SGDLS and CDR2 is YYNGEE in the germline V gene. This CDR3 region has 17 residues. CDR3 DNA: TGTGCCAGCAGCGTAGCTACGCTAGCGGGGGCCCAAGGGGAGCTGTTTTTT. It specifies CASSVATLAGAQGELFF.

The rearrangement joins TRBV7-9 to TRBJ1-2; D possibly corresponds to TRBD1 (6 bases). Trimming removed 3 bases from V and 4 bases from J, with 15 bases in between. CDR3 size: 15 residues. CDR1 and CDR2 from the germline V gene are SEHNR and FQNEAQ (reference sequence). For the CDR3, the DNA is TGTGCCAGCAGCTTTGATTCATCAGGGGCCTATGGCTACACCTTC. Amino acid sequence: CASSFDSSGAYGYTF.

This chain connects TRBV19 to TRBJ1-5, with a weak D call TRBD1 (6 bases). The CDR3 loop spans 17 amino acids. Trimming shortened V by 6 bases and J by 1 base, and 19 bases separated the two germline ends. Germline V gene data show CDR1 as LNHDA and CDR2 as SQIVND (reference sequence). CDR3 amino acids: CASSPISTGRSNQPQHF. Written as DNA, the CDR3 is TGTGCCAGTAGCCCTATATCCACAGGGAGAAGCAATCAGCCCCAGCATTTT.

The chain has TRBV11-3 and TRBJ1-5; no firm D call. The CDR3 length is 13 residues. Germline V gene lookup returns CDR1 SGHNT and CDR2 YENEEA. V gave up 4 bases and J gave up 5 bases, with 9 bases separating them. Here the CDR3 DNA reads TGTGCCAGCAGCTGGGCCTGGTATCAGCCCCAGCATTTT. This sequence encodes CASSWAWYQPQHF.